The sequence of this T cell receptor (beta chain) was determined in a study of T cell responses to AZD1222 COVID-19 vaccine. General study findings and limits: At baseline, seropositivity was found in only six or seven AZD1222 recipients. The donor group comprised mostly white British people and more females; the analysis possibly underestimated clonal diversity. Repertoires in all cases were sampled only once the peak T cell response had passed.

The method was immunoSEQ multiplex PCR; TCRdb's version includes in-frame clones alone and lacks a portion of them. The table has 110,000 to 150,000 clones, just over 90% seen once. Concerning this clone: Its cognate antigen is unknown.

The CDR3 is 16 amino acids. The clonotype originates from an adult who received the AZD1222 COVID-19 vaccine. Sequenced material: peripheral blood, taken 28 days after the second AZD1222 dose. This chain uses TRBV21-1 with TRBJ2-2; the table's D call, TRBD1, was not checked against the DNA. TRBV21-1 is a recognized pseudogene. CDR3 protein: CASSTRQGANTGELFF. The CDR3 DNA reads TGTGCCAGCAGCACCAGACAGGGAGCGAACACCGGGGAGCTGTTTTTT.